This paragraph reports one TCR beta chain. TCR beta sequences were obtained from blood CD8+ and CD4+ T cells. Each multiple sclerosis control was a treatment-naive patient with relapsing-remitting disease that was either stable or active. The CD8+ and CD4+ T cells were negatively isolated, with the TEMRA cells enriched by FACS. This specimen belongs to a study of CD8 T cells in Susac syndrome. The authors reverse transcribed about 0.5 to 1 ug RNA with random hexamers. Multiplex immunoSEQ PCR targeted 54 Vbeta and 13 Jbeta TCR beta segments. TCRdb reprocessed the immunoSEQ multiplex PCR reads via MiXCR and lists one record per CDR3 protein. The data hold approximately 140,000 distinct CDR3 sequences, with roughly 96% observed a single time. The V gene's germline CDR1 is SQVTM and CDR2 ANQGSEA. V lost 7 bases, J lost 4 bases, and 6 bases stayed unmatched. The CDR3 has 12 residues.

The receptor comes from a human donor with multiple sclerosis. Sequencing was carried out using CD4+ T cells from PBMCs. This chain uses TRBV29-1 with TRBJ2-7; TRBD1 matches at 8 bases. In DNA form, the CDR3 reads TGCAGCGGGCGGACAGGGCCGTACGAGCAGTACTTC. Encoded protein: CSGRTGPYEQYF.